These 32 T cell receptor beta chains originate from one sample sequenced in a study of shared clonotypes between healthy human individuals. This table comes from immunoSEQ multiplex PCR, and its TCRdb copy is limited to in-frame clones, with some not included. The table records 2 million to 3 million clones, approximately 92% of them present only once. Sequencing was carried out using naive CD4+ T cells sorted from blood. Subset noted: CD45RA+ positively selected. Every receptor here comes from a man between 18 and 35 years old in good health.

This chain joins TRBV29-1 and TRBJ2-7, with a possible D match to TRBD1 (5 bases). V was clipped by 8 bases and J by 8 bases, with 16 bases between them. This CDR3 contains 11 residues. CDR1 is SQVTM and CDR2 is ANQGSEA in the germline V gene. Written as DNA, the CDR3 is TGCAGCACACTCTCAGGGATGCAGCAGTACTTC. Residues: CSTLSGMQQYF.

The chain links TRBV18 to TRBJ1-2; D gene uncertain. Germline assignment: CDR1 KGHSH and CDR2 LQKENI. CDR3 length equals 14 residues. Trimming removed 6 bases from V and 5 bases from J, with 16 bases in between. The CDR3 loop reads CASSLLDGDYGYTF. DNA of the CDR3: TGTGCCAGCTCTTTGTTGGACGGGGATTATGGCTACACCTTC.

The rearrangement joins TRBV5-1 to TRBJ2-7; tentative D call: TRBD2 (6 bases). Germline lookup yields CDR1 SGHRS and CDR2 YFSETQ. The CDR3 is 17 amino acids. V was clipped by 2 bases and J by 5 bases, with 23 bases between them. CDR3 coding DNA: TGCGCCAGCAGCTTACAGAGGAAGACGGAGGGGACTGACGAGCAGTACTTC. This translates into CASSLQRKTEGTDEQYF.

The rearrangement uses TRBV29-1 and TRBJ2-3; 8 bases match TRBD2. CDR1 and CDR2 from the germline V gene are SQVTM and ANQGSEA. CDR3 length: 15 residues. With 8 bases clipped from V and 4 bases from J, the junction kept 14 bases outside the gene matches. CDR3 in DNA: TGCAGCCTGCTAACGGGACTAGGTGAAGCAGATACGCAGTATTTT. The encoded protein is CSLLTGLGEADTQYF.

The chain is built from TRBV5-1 and TRBJ1-6; D is ambiguous. The CDR3 is 15 amino acids. Germline lookup yields CDR1 SGHRS and CDR2 YFSETQ. Trimming cost V 4 bases and J 0 bases, with 8 bases left between them. In DNA form, the CDR3 reads TGCGCCAGCAGCCGTGATCGCTCCTATAATTCACCCCTCCACTTT. This encodes CASSRDRSYNSPLHF.

As regards this clone: Other nucleotide sequences in the sample specify the same CDR3. The J gene is TRBJ1-3, the V gene TRBV2; 7 nucleotides agree with TRBD1. The trim removed 6 bases at V and 0 bases at J, leaving 2 bases unmatched. The germline CDR1 and CDR2 sequences are SNHLY and FYNNEI. This CDR3 comprises 14 residues. CDR3 bases: TGTGCCAGCAGGGACAGGAGCTCTGGAAACACCATATATTTT. Amino acid sequence: CASRDRSSGNTIYF.

This clone was seen a single time. The V call is TRBV7-2, the J call TRBJ2-3; D is possibly TRBD1 or TRBD2 (6 bases each). Germline V gene sequence: CDR1 SGHTA, CDR2 FQGNSA. CDR3 length equals 16 residues. The ends were cut back, 5 bases at V and 0 bases at J, with 15 bases in the middle. CDR3 protein: CASSPGSGASTDTQYF. For the CDR3, the DNA is TGTGCCAGCAGCCCAGGTTCGGGGGCTAGCACAGATACGCAGTATTTT.

This clone was detected only a few times. The chain combines TRBV30 with TRBJ1-1, with D possibly matching TRBD1 (5 bases). Germline CDR1 and CDR2: GTSNPN and SVGIG (reference sequence). This CDR3 has 12 residues. V gave up 6 bases and J gave up 2 bases, with 10 bases separating them. Here the CDR3 DNA reads TGTGCCTGTTACGGGGGTAACACTGAAGCTTTCTTT. Translation gives CACYGGNTEAFF.

This chain uses TRBV10-3 with TRBJ2-5, with 7 bases fitting TRBD1. J lost 4 bases, V lost 11 bases, and 4 bases had no gene match. CDR1 is ENHRY and CDR2 is SYGVKD in the germline V gene. The CDR3 is 11 amino acids. This CDR3 is CAAGQVETQYF. The CDR3 DNA follows: TGTGCCGCTGGACAGGTAGAGACCCAGTACTTC.

The CDR3 DNA sequence: TGTGCCAGCAGCCGCTCCTCGCCCTACGAGCAGTACTTC. The encoded protein is CASSRSSPYEQYF. The chain uses TRBV7-2 and TRBJ2-7; D is unresolved. V was shortened by 5 bases and J by 2 bases, with 10 bases between the two germline ends. This CDR3 has 13 amino acids. The germline gives CDR1 SGHTA, CDR2 FQGNSA.

The rearrangement uses TRBV5-1 and TRBJ2-2; D is possibly TRBD1 or TRBD2 (5 bases each). V was clipped by 0 bases and J by 7 bases, with 13 bases between them. Germline values: CDR1 SGHRS, CDR2 YFSETQ. CDR3 length: 15 amino acids. The CDR3 DNA reads as TGCGCCAGCAGCTTGGAACCGGGAAGGGGCGGGGAGCTGTTTTTT. Translating gives CASSLEPGRGGELFF.

This rearrangement joins TRBV5-1 to TRBJ1-2; 9 bases fit TRBD1. This CDR3 is built from 16 residues. V dropped 4 bases and J dropped 8; count of bases not matched to a gene: 15. Germline V lookup: CDR1 SGHRS, CDR2 YFSETQ. The DNA for the CDR3 is TGCGCCAGCAGCCCGGCAACGAAACAGGGGGCTGGGGGCTACACCTTC. It translates to CASSPATKQGAGGYTF.

This chain joins TRBV25-1 and TRBJ2-1; D possibly corresponds to TRBD2 (6 bases). The germline V and J ends were trimmed by 4 bases and 6 bases, with 13 bases remaining between them. This CDR3 region has 14 residues. The germline gives CDR1 MGHDK, CDR2 SYGVNS. CDR3 DNA sequence: TGTGCCAGCAGTGGCCGGGGGTTTGGCAATGAGCAGTTCTTC. Amino acid sequence: CASSGRGFGNEQFF.

The J gene is TRBJ2-5, the V gene TRBV30; the match to TRBD2 covers 9 bases. After removal of 4 bases from V and 4 bases from J, the junction contained 4 bases not matched to a gene. Per germline, CDR1 GTSNPN and CDR2 SVGIG (reference sequence). This CDR3 comprises 13 residues. CDR3 loop: CAWIWRGGETQYF. The CDR3 DNA sequence: TGTGCCTGGATATGGCGGGGGGGAGAGACCCAGTACTTC.

The sample holds a few counts of this clone. The chain carries TRBV19 and TRBJ1-1; tentatively, D is TRBD1 (6 bases). The length of the CDR3 is 11 residues. Germline V lookup: CDR1 LNHDA, CDR2 SQIVND (reference sequence). The V end was cut by 6 bases, the J end by 8 bases, with 10 bases between. The CDR3 here is CASRLTGEAFF. In DNA form, the CDR3 reads TGTGCCAGTAGGCTTACAGGGGAAGCTTTCTTT.

The J gene is TRBJ2-5, the V gene TRBV18; a weak D match, TRBD2 (7 bases). CDR3 length: 17 residues. Germline lookup yields CDR1 KGHSH and CDR2 LQKENI. The V end lost 5 bases, the J end lost 1 base, and 20 bases lay between the germline ends. The CDR3 loop reads CASSAGAGLLPQETQYF. The CDR3, as DNA: TGTGCCAGCTCAGCGGGGGCCGGGTTGCTACCCCAAGAGACCCAGTACTTC.

This chain joins TRBV13 and TRBJ2-2; maybe TRBD1 (6 bases). The CDR3 spans 17 residues. Germline V CDR1 and CDR2: PRHDT, FYEKMQ (reference sequence). Trimming stripped 5 bases from V and 7 bases from J, with 23 bases between. As DNA, the CDR3 is TGTGCCAGCAGCACCCCGTCCGCCAGGGGAGATGGCGGGGAGCTGTTTTTT. This sequence encodes CASSTPSARGDGGELFF.

The gene calls are TRBV5-1 and TRBJ2-7; TRBD1 agrees at 10 bases. CDR1 SGHRS and CDR2 YFSETQ come from the germline V gene. The length of the CDR3 is 19 residues. The junction had 20 bases not matched to a gene; V was cut back by 5 bases and J by 3 bases. The CDR3 region has the DNA TGCGCCAGCAGTCGAGTATCGGGACAGGGGAACGGGAGAAGCTACGAGCAGTACTTC. It codes for CASSRVSGQGNGRSYEQYF.

The chain carries TRBV5-1 and TRBJ2-6; no clear D gene. This CDR3 contains 15 residues. CDR1 is SGHRS, CDR2 YFSETQ, per germline. Trimming took off 0 bases at V and 2 bases at J, with 6 bases between the two ends. The CDR3 DNA reads as TGCGCCAGCAGCTTGGGGTTCACTGGGGCCAACGTCCTGACTTTC. It codes for CASSLGFTGANVLTF.

J is TRBJ1-1 and V is TRBV30; tentatively, D is TRBD1 (5 bases). The CDR3 extends over 13 amino acids. Germline-derived CDR1 and CDR2 are GTSNPN and SVGIG (reference sequence). Trimming removed 6 bases at V and 1 base at J, with 12 bases between. This CDR3 is CACQGNTNTEAFF. For the CDR3, the DNA is TGTGCCTGCCAGGGAAATACGAACACTGAAGCTTTCTTT. The full variable domain, rest sourced from reference TRBV30 and TRBJ1-1, is SQTIHQWPATLVQPVGSPLSLECTVEGTSNPNLYWYRQAAGRGLQLLFYSVGIGQISSEVPQNLSASRPQDRQFILSSKKLLLSDSGFYLCACQGNTNTEAFFGQGTRLTVV.

The chain recombines TRBV5-4 with TRBJ1-2, with D perhaps matching TRBD1 (6 bases). Trimming stripped 4 bases from V and 1 base from J, with 14 bases between. The CDR3 contains 15 residues. Germline CDR1 SGHNT, CDR2 YYREEE (reference sequence). CDR3 in DNA: TGTGCCAGCAGCCCCTGGACAGCGATTAACTATGGCTACACCTTC. Amino acids: CASSPWTAINYGYTF.

The chain uses TRBV6-1 and TRBJ1-5, with D uncertain. This CDR3 region has 13 residues. V lost 0 bases and J lost 4, with 4 bases in between. Germline V gene sequence: CDR1 MNHNS, CDR2 SASEGT. The CDR3 here is CASSEAWNQPQHF. The CDR3 DNA follows: TGTGCCAGCAGTGAAGCTTGGAATCAGCCCCAGCATTTT.

This clone was seen just once. The V call is TRBV28, the J call TRBJ1-2; D is ambiguous. The CDR3 length is 16 residues. Germline V gene lookup returns CDR1 MDHEN and CDR2 SYDVKM. V lost 3 bases and J 3 bases, leaving 17 bases between the germline ends. For the CDR3, the DNA is TGTGCCAGCAGTTTGTATCGGGTCTCTTCTGACTATGGCTACACCTTC. Amino acid sequence: CASSLYRVSSDYGYTF.

The rearrangement links TRBV6-1 to TRBJ2-4, with TRBD2 identical over 7 bases. The CDR3 spans 14 residues. Germline lookup yields CDR1 MNHNS and CDR2 SASEGT. With V trimmed by 3 bases and J by 6 bases, 5 bases remained unmatched. The CDR3 sequence: CASSDDASGNIQYF. The CDR3 coding sequence is TGTGCCAGCAGTGATGATGCTAGCGGAAACATTCAGTACTTC.

Worth noting for this clone: The junction differs from germline at one of its ends, possibly a read error. This chain uses TRBV25-1 with TRBJ2-1; 7 bases map to TRBD2. Germline V CDR1 and CDR2: MGHDK, SYGVNS. The CDR3 extends over 12 amino acids. This chain's CDR3 is CASGGEIVERFF. The DNA for the CDR3 is TGTGCCAGCGGGGGGGAGATAGTAGAGCGGTTCTTC.

This chain uses TRBV7-2 with TRBJ1-1; TRBD1 agrees at 10 bases. The trim removed 5 bases at V and 7 bases at J, leaving 1 base unmatched. Germline values: CDR1 SGHTA, CDR2 FQGNSA. CDR3 length: 12 amino acids. The CDR3 here is CASSGDRGEAFF. The CDR3 nucleotides are TGTGCCAGCAGCGGGGACAGGGGTGAAGCTTTCTTT.

Comments on this clone: Sequence at one end of the junction differs from germline and may be a read error. This sample also contains other DNA sequences that code for the same CDR3. The chain employs TRBV10-3 and TRBJ1-2; 8 bases fit TRBD1. The germline CDR1 and CDR2 sequences are ENHRY and SYGVKD. This CDR3 has 18 amino acids. The CDR3 region is CAIRDPGQGGREDYGYTF. CDR3 DNA: TGTGCCATCCGTGACCCTGGACAGGGAGGTAGGGAGGACTATGGCTACACCTTC.

The chain employs TRBV5-1 and TRBJ2-1; 11 nucleotides match TRBD2. Germline CDR1 SGHRS, CDR2 YFSETQ. The CDR3 is made up of 16 amino acids. V gave up 5 bases and J gave up 1 base; unmatched junction bases: 5. CDR3 protein: CASSPTSGGSYNEQFF. The CDR3 DNA is TGCGCCAGCAGTCCTACTAGCGGGGGTTCCTACAATGAGCAGTTCTTC. Complete variable domain (other parts from reference TRBV5-1 and TRBJ2-1): KAGVTQTPRYLIKTRGQQVTLSCSPISGHRSVSWYQQTPGQGLQFLFEYFSETQRNKGNFPGRFSGRQFSNSRSEMNVSTLELGDSALYLCASSPTSGGSYNEQFFGPGTRLTVL.

J is TRBJ2-5 and V is TRBV27; a weak D match, TRBD2 (5 bases). This CDR3 region has 17 residues. CDR1 is MNHEY and CDR2 is SMNVEV in the germline V gene (reference sequence). The ends were cut back, 2 bases at V and 5 bases at J, with 21 bases in the middle. CDR3 coding DNA: TGTGCCAGCAGTTTAGGTGGTATTGGCAGACGAGGGGAGACCCAGTACTTC. Its protein product is CASSLGGIGRRGETQYF.

Remarks on this clone: This specimen includes other DNA sequences encoding the same CDR3. The rearrangement uses TRBV4-1 and TRBJ2-3, with TRBD1 matching over 10 bases. V shed 6 bases and J 4 bases; nucleotides not matched to a gene: 4. Looked up from germline, CDR1 is MGHRA and CDR2 is YSYEKL. The length of the CDR3 is 14 residues. CDR3 residues: CASSLGQGPDTQYF. The CDR3 bases are TGCGCCAGCAGTCTGGGACAGGGGCCAGATACGCAGTATTTT.

The chain recombines TRBV13 with TRBJ1-2; D gene unclear. V was shortened by 4 bases and J by 8 bases, with 11 bases between the two germline ends. CDR3 length: 12 residues. The germline gives CDR1 PRHDT, CDR2 FYEKMQ (reference sequence). CDR3 residues: CASSWEGRGYTF. As DNA, the CDR3 is TGTGCCAGCAGCTGGGAGGGTAGAGGCTACACCTTC. Supplemented by reference TRBV13 and TRBJ1-2, the full variable domain reads AAGVIQSPRHLIKEKRETATLKCYPIPRHDTVYWYQQGPGQDPQFLISFYEKMQSDKGSIPDRFSAQQFSDYHSELNMSSLELGDSALYFCASSWEGRGYTFGSGTRLTVV.

The chain links TRBV5-8 to TRBJ1-4; D ambiguous. CDR3 length: 14 amino acids. Between the trimmed V and J ends, which lost 0 bases and 7 bases, there was a span of 10 bases. Germline-derived CDR1 and CDR2 are SGHTS and YDEGEE. CDR3 protein: CASSLAGRSEKLFF. CDR3 coding DNA: TGTGCCAGCAGCTTGGCAGGTCGAAGTGAAAAACTGTTTTTT.